Listed here are 30 T cell receptor beta chains from one sample, sequenced in a study of blood T cell repertoires in COVID-19. Repertoires were generated with immunoSEQ multiplex PCR, while TCRdb's copy carries only in-frame clones and drops some. This table has about 41,000 clones, more than 75% appearing once. Sequencing was performed on peripheral blood. The origin of the receptors is a human donor in a cohort sampled during active COVID-19.

The V and J genes are TRBV10-1 and TRBJ1-6; 12 nucleotides align to TRBD1. V was pared by 6 bases and J by 0 bases, with 12 bases of the junction left unmatched. The germline V gene encodes CDR1 WNHNN and CDR2 SYGVQD (reference sequence). This CDR3 comprises 20 residues. The CDR3 nucleotides are TGCGCCAGCAGAGCACGGGACAGGGGGCATCCAGCCTCCTATAATTCACCCCTCCACTTT. Translation: CASRARDRGHPASYNSPLHF.

The V call is TRBV19, the J call TRBJ1-2; 8 bases fit TRBD1. This CDR3 contains 14 residues. Per the germline V gene, CDR1 is LNHDA and CDR2 is SQIVND (reference sequence). The junction had 2 bases not matched to a gene; V was cut back by 3 bases and J by 2 bases. The CDR3 DNA reads TGTGCCAGTAGTATCCGGGACAGGAACTATGGCTACACCTTC. This translates into CASSIRDRNYGYTF.

The rearrangement links TRBV4-2 to TRBJ2-5, with TRBD2 matching 8 bases. The length of the CDR3 is 16 residues. J gave up 3 bases and V 4 bases, and 10 bases lay outside the gene matches. Germline V gives CDR1 LGHNA, CDR2 YNFKEQ. As DNA, the CDR3 is TGTGCCAGCAGCCCCCCAGAGCGGGAGTTGGAAGAGACCCAGTACTTC. Its protein is CASSPPERELEETQYF.

The chain recombines TRBV6-6 with TRBJ2-7; 10 bases agree with TRBD2. The CDR3 is 14 amino acids. V lost 6 bases and J lost 6; bases outside the gene matches: 8. CDR1 MNHNY and CDR2 SVGAGI come from the germline V gene (reference sequence). The CDR3 coding sequence is TGTGCCAGCAGGCGGACTAGCGGTTTCTTCGAGCAGTACTTC. This encodes CASRRTSGFFEQYF.

V is TRBV7-3 and J is TRBJ1-1; the D gene is possibly TRBD1 (6 bases). This CDR3 is built from 13 residues. Between the trimmed V and J ends, which lost 2 bases and 7 bases, there was a span of 11 bases. Germline CDR1 is SGHTA and CDR2 is FQGTGA. The chain's CDR3 is CASSLGGASEAFF. In nucleotides, the CDR3 is TGTGCCAGCAGCTTAGGGGGGGCCAGTGAAGCTTTCTTT.

The V and J genes are TRBV11-3 and TRBJ2-5, with 8 nucleotides matching TRBD2. CDR1 is SGHNT and CDR2 is YENEEA in the germline V gene. The CDR3 length is 16 residues. Trimming cost V 4 bases and J 5 bases; bases outside gene matches: 12. The CDR3 region is CASSSRTSISMETQYF. CDR3 nucleotides: TGTGCCAGCAGCTCACGGACTAGCATATCAATGGAGACCCAGTACTTC. The full variable domain, in which reference TRBV11-3 and TRBJ2-5 provide the parts outside the CDR3, is EAGVVQSPRYKIIEKKQPVAFWCNPISGHNTLYWYLQNLGQGPELLIRYENEEAVDDSQLPKDRFSAERLKGVDSTLKIQPAELGDSAVYLCASSSRTSISMETQYFGPGTRLLVL.

V is TRBV12-3 or TRBV12-4 and J is TRBJ2-1, with D possibly being TRBD2 (5 bases). V lost 7 bases, J lost 8 bases, and 15 bases lay in between. CDR3 length: 13 residues. CDR3 DNA sequence: TGTGCCAGCACCACAACTCCGAGGGATGAGCAGTTCTTC. This codes for CASTTTPRDEQFF.

The V and J genes are TRBV3-1 (or the pseudogene TRBV3-2) and TRBJ1-3; 8 bases fit TRBD1. With 1 base clipped from V and 2 bases from J, the junction kept 4 bases outside the gene matches. The CDR3 covers 16 residues. CDR1 LGHDT and CDR2 YNNKEL come from the germline V gene (reference sequence). CDR3 nucleotide sequence: TGTGCCAGCAGCCAAGTCCAGGGGGCCCCTGGAAACACCATATATTTT. Translating gives CASSQVQGAPGNTIYF.

The V and J genes are TRBV9 and TRBJ2-1; D may be TRBD2 (6 bases). With 4 bases removed from V and 0 bases from J, the gap between germline ends came to 14 bases. The length of the CDR3 is 16 residues. CDR1 is SGDLS, CDR2 YYNGEE, per germline. Here the CDR3 reads CASSFGGPSSYNEQFF. The DNA of the CDR3 is TGTGCCAGCAGCTTCGGGGGTCCTAGCTCCTACAATGAGCAGTTCTTC.

V and J are TRBV5-6 and TRBJ2-1, with a weak D call TRBD2 (6 bases). Trimming pared 4 bases from V and 0 bases from J, leaving 17 bases between. The germline CDR1 and CDR2 sequences are SGHDT and YYEEEE. This CDR3 region has 17 residues. CDR3 protein: CASSLYLSRGSYNEQFF. CDR3 sequence (DNA): TGTGCCAGCAGCCTATACCTGTCGCGGGGCTCCTACAATGAGCAGTTCTTC. The full variable domain, its missing parts supplied by reference TRBV5-6 and TRBJ2-1, is DAGVTQSPTHLIKTRGQQVTLRCSPKSGHDTVSWYQQALGQGPQFIFQYYEEEERQRGNFPDRFSGHQFPNYSSELNVNALLLGDSALYLCASSLYLSRGSYNEQFFGPGTRLTVL.

This chain connects TRBV4-1 to TRBJ1-1; 7 bases agree with TRBD1. This CDR3 has 15 residues. The germline V gene encodes CDR1 MGHRA and CDR2 YSYEKL. The V and J ends lost 2 bases and 0 bases, in that order; junction bases with no gene match: 3. CDR3 loop: CASSQQQGLNTEAFF. As DNA, the CDR3 is TGCGCCAGCAGCCAACAACAGGGGCTGAACACTGAAGCTTTCTTT.

This clone appeared once. The V and J genes are TRBV6-4 and TRBJ2-1; TRBD2 matches at 12 bases. The CDR3 is made up of 15 amino acids. Germline CDR1 reads MRHNA; CDR2 reads SNTAGT. With V trimmed by 6 bases and J by 9 bases, 9 bases remained unmatched. As DNA, the CDR3 is TGTGCCAGCAGGGAGACTAGCGGGAGCTGGGGTGAGCAGTTCTTC. Translating gives CASRETSGSWGEQFF.

This sequence joins TRBV7-2 and TRBJ2-3, with D tentatively TRBD2 (7 bases). Per germline, CDR1 SGHTA and CDR2 FQGNSA. Trimming took 0 bases from V and 4 from J, leaving 17 bases between them. The CDR3 covers 17 residues. In nucleotides, the CDR3 is TGTGCCAGCAGCTTAGCCGGGGGAGGGGGAAGCGCAGATACGCAGTATTTT. Residues: CASSLAGGGGSADTQYF.

The chain recombines TRBV9 with TRBJ2-7; 13 nucleotides match TRBD2. V gave up 3 bases and J gave up 5 bases; unmatched junction bases: 14. This CDR3 is built from 18 residues. Germline V gene sequence: CDR1 SGDLS, CDR2 YYNGEE. CDR3 coding DNA: TGTGCCAGCAGCGCCACCGGACTAGCGGGAGAGGTTGCCCACGAGCAGTACTTC. Translation: CASSATGLAGEVAHEQYF.

This chain connects TRBV28 to TRBJ2-3, with 16 bases lining up with TRBD2. Germline-derived CDR1 and CDR2 are MDHEN and SYDVKM. This CDR3 contains 18 residues. The trim removed 10 bases at V and 1 base at J, leaving 11 bases unmatched. CDR3 nucleotide sequence: TGTGCCACCTCGGGACTAGCGGGAGGGGTTTTCGGCACAGATACGCAGTATTTT. This gives the protein CATSGLAGGVFGTDTQYF.

V usage is TRBV27 and J usage is TRBJ2-7; 7 bases are shared with TRBD1. Germline V lookup: CDR1 MNHEY, CDR2 SMNVEV (reference sequence). The CDR3 has 13 residues. After removal of 8 bases from V and 2 bases from J, the junction contained 6 bases not matched to a gene. CDR3 nucleotides: TGTGCCAGCTGGGGACAGTATGCCTACGAGCAGTACTTC. Its protein is CASWGQYAYEQYF.

V is TRBV6-4 and J is TRBJ1-1; 10 nucleotides align to TRBD1. With V trimmed by 8 bases and J by 6 bases, 12 bases remained unmatched. Germline V gene sequence: CDR1 MRHNA, CDR2 SNTAGT. The CDR3 runs 15 residues. This CDR3 is CASLTGGEMSAEAFF. The DNA for the CDR3 is TGTGCCAGCCTGACAGGGGGCGAGATGAGTGCTGAAGCTTTCTTT.

This clone was seen once. This chain uses TRBV10-3 with TRBJ2-7, with TRBD2 as a possible D gene (6 bases). Trimming took off 7 bases at V and 0 bases at J, with 10 bases between the two ends. Germline V gene sequence: CDR1 ENHRY, CDR2 SYGVKD. The CDR3 length is 13 residues. The CDR3 spells CAIMAGSSYEQYF. The CDR3 DNA reads as TGTGCCATCATGGCGGGGAGCTCCTACGAGCAGTACTTC.

The rearrangement links TRBV9 to TRBJ2-5, with D possibly being TRBD1 (6 bases). The germline V gene encodes CDR1 SGDLS and CDR2 YYNGEE. The CDR3 loop spans 13 amino acids. Trimming pared 3 bases from V and 1 base from J, leaving 7 bases between. The CDR3 reads CASSGQAQETQYF. The CDR3 nucleotides read TGTGCCAGCAGCGGACAGGCCCAAGAGACCCAGTACTTC.

V gene TRBV7-9 combines with J gene TRBJ2-2, with 7 bases lining up with TRBD2. After removal of 2 bases from V and 5 bases from J, the junction contained 8 bases not matched to a gene. CDR3 length equals 16 residues. Per germline, CDR1 SEHNR and CDR2 FQNEAQ (reference sequence). CDR3 sequence (DNA): TGTGCCAGCAGCTTATCCCCACGGCGGGGGACCGGGGAGCTGTTTTTT. This translates into CASSLSPRRGTGELFF.

This clone has only a few counts. The rearrangement joins TRBV20-1 to TRBJ2-7; 7 bases agree with TRBD1. Germline V gives CDR1 DFQATT, CDR2 SNEGSKA (reference sequence). CDR3 length: 16 amino acids. V gave up 3 bases and J gave up 0 bases; unmatched junction bases: 11. The chain's CDR3 is CSASGLDREFSYEQYF. The CDR3 DNA reads as TGCAGTGCTAGTGGCCTAGACAGGGAATTCTCCTACGAGCAGTACTTC.

The V gene is TRBV9, the J gene TRBJ1-1; no clear D. Deletions cut 3 bases from V and 1 base from J, with 7 bases between. Looked up from germline, CDR1 is SGDLS and CDR2 is YYNGEE. The CDR3 totals 13 residues. DNA for the CDR3: TGTGCCAGCAGCGAACACCCGAACACTGAAGCTTTCTTT. Translation gives CASSEHPNTEAFF.

The V gene is TRBV27, the J gene TRBJ2-7; 8 bases line up with TRBD1. Trimming at V came to 2 bases and at J to 6 bases, leaving 9 bases not matched to a gene. The length of the CDR3 is 15 residues. CDR1 and CDR2 from the germline V gene are MNHEY and SMNVEV (reference sequence). This CDR3 reads CASSLRPGGLPEQYF. The CDR3 region has the DNA TGTGCCAGCAGTTTAAGGCCAGGGGGCTTACCCGAGCAGTACTTC.

This clone was observed a single time. Written as DNA, the CDR3 is TGCGCCAGCAGCTTGCACAGGGGGTCCTACGAGCAGTACTTC. Its translation is CASSLHRGSYEQYF. This chain connects TRBV5-1 to TRBJ2-7, with 8 nucleotides matching TRBD1. CDR1 is SGHRS and CDR2 is YFSETQ in the germline V gene. There are 14 residues in the CDR3. J lost 1 base, V lost 1 base, and 1 base had no gene match. Complete variable domain (other parts from reference TRBV5-1 and TRBJ2-7): KAGVTQTPRYLIKTRGQQVTLSCSPISGHRSVSWYQQTPGQGLQFLFEYFSETQRNKGNFPGRFSGRQFSNSRSEMNVSTLELGDSALYLCASSLHRGSYEQYFGPGTRLTVT.

This chain uses TRBV24-1 with TRBJ2-3; TRBD2 matches at 14 bases. CDR1 is KGHDR and CDR2 is SFDVKD in the germline V gene. The CDR3 length is 17 residues. Trimming removed 4 bases from V and 5 bases from J; junction bases left unmatched: 7. CDR3 coding DNA: TGTGCCACCAGTGACGCTTCCGGACTAGCGGGAGGAGATACGCAGTATTTT. Translation: CATSDASGLAGGDTQYF.

The chain uses TRBV6-5 and TRBJ1-2; weak D call: TRBD1 (6 bases). The V gene lost 10 bases and the J gene lost 2 bases, with 20 bases spanning the gap. Germline CDR1 MNHEY, CDR2 SVGAGI. This CDR3 is 15 amino acids long. CDR3 coding DNA: TGTGCCACCAGGGGAGGGGGTTTCAAGAACTATGGCTACACCTTC. As protein: CATRGGGFKNYGYTF.

The chain uses TRBV5-1 and TRBJ1-5, with 7 bases identical to TRBD1. The germline CDR1 and CDR2 sequences are SGHRS and YFSETQ. Unmatched junction bases numbered 7, after V lost 2 bases and J lost 2 bases. The CDR3 spans 16 residues. In DNA, the CDR3 is TGCGCCAGCAGCTTAAACACAGGGGAACGCAATCAGCCCCAGCATTTT. It is translated as CASSLNTGERNQPQHF.

This clone was detected once. This chain uses TRBV4-1 with TRBJ2-5; D gene ambiguous. This CDR3 has 13 residues. CDR1 is MGHRA, CDR2 YSYEKL, per germline. V dropped 0 bases and J dropped 4 bases, with 6 bases sitting between them. CDR3: CASSQDPGETQYF. The CDR3 coding sequence is TGCGCCAGCAGCCAAGATCCGGGAGAGACCCAGTACTTC.

This chain connects TRBV18 to TRBJ2-3, with D uncertain. V lost 3 bases and J 0 bases, leaving 4 bases between the germline ends. The CDR3 runs 13 residues. The V gene's germline CDR1 is KGHSH and CDR2 LQKENI. CDR3 DNA: TGTGCCAGCTCACCTCTGAGCACAGATACGCAGTATTTT. This sequence encodes CASSPLSTDTQYF.

V and J are TRBV6-5 and TRBJ2-7; the match to TRBD2 covers 9 bases. CDR3 length: 15 residues. The germline gives CDR1 MNHEY, CDR2 SVGAGI. V was pared by 6 bases and J by 0 bases, with 6 bases of the junction left unmatched. The CDR3 protein is CASSPEREVSYEQYF. As DNA, the CDR3 is TGTGCCAGCAGCCCCGAGCGGGAGGTCTCCTACGAGCAGTACTTC.